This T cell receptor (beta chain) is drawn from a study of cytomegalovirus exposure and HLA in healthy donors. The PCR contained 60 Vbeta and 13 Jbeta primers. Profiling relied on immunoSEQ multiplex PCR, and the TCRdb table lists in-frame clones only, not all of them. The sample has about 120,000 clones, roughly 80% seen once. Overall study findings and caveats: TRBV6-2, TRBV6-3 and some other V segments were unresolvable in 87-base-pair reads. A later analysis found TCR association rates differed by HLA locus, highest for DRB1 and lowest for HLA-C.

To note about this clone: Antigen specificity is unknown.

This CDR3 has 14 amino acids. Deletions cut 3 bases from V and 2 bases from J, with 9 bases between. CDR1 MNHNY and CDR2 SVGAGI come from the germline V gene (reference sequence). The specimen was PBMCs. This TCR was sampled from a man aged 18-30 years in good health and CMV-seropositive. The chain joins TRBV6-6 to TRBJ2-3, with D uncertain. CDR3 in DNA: TGTGCCAGCAGTTATGCCCAGAACACAGATACGCAGTATTTT. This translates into CASSYAQNTDTQYF.